The clone carrying this T cell receptor (beta chain) was seen a handful of times. RNA transcripts served as the template for amplifying TCR beta CDR3 regions. Carried out on the TCR CDR3, a first-round RT-PCR used the HTBI primer set. TCRdb re-derived calls from the multiplex PCR reads in MiXCR, one entry per CDR3 protein. The table lists under 650,000 distinct CDR3 sequences, about 16% of them singletons. This specimen belongs to a study of T cells in Graves' hyperthyroidism and ophthalmopathy. The hyperthyroidism was newly diagnosed and had lasted under 2 months; the patients were aged 18 to 65. Exclusion of patients followed from uncontrolled infection, other autoimmune disease, pregnancy or lactation. The sequence was obtained from a woman in her 30s with Graves' hyperthyroidism. The sample was blood.

The DNA for the CDR3 is TGTGCCAGCCGGCGGGACTCTGGAAACACCATATATTTT. Its translation: CASRRDSGNTIYF. The V and J genes are TRBV2 and TRBJ1-3; D ambiguous. CDR1 is SNHLY, CDR2 FYNNEI, per germline. The length of the CDR3 is 13 residues. V was shortened by 8 bases and J by 0 bases, with 8 bases between the two germline ends.